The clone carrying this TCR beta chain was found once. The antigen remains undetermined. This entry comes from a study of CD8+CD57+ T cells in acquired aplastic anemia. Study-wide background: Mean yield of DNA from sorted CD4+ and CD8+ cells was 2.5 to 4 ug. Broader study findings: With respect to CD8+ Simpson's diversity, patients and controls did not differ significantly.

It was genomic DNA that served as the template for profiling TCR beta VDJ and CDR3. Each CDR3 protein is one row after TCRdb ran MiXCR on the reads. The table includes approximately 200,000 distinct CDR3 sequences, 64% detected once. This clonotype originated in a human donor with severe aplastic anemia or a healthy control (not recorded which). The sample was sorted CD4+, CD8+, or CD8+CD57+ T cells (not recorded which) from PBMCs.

The CDR3 nucleotides read TGTGCCAGCAGTTTAGAGAGCGGATTGTTGGAGGAGCTGTTTTTT. As protein: CASSLESGLLEELFF. This chain connects TRBV12-3 or TRBV12-4 to TRBJ2-2; D is possibly TRBD2 (5 bases). V gave up 1 base and J gave up 10 bases, with 16 bases separating them. The CDR3 consists of 15 residues.